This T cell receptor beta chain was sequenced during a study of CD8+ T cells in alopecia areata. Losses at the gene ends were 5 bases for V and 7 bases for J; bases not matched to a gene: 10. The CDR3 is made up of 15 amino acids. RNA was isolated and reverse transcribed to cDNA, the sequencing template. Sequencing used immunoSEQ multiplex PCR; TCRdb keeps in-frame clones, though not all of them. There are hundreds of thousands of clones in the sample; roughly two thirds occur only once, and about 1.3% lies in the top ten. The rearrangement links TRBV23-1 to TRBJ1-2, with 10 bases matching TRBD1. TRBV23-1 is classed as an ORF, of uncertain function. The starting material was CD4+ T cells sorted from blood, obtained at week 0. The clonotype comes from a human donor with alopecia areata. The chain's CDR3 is CASSWRDRGQGGYTF. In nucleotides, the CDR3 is TGCGCCAGCAGTTGGAGAGACAGGGGGCAGGGTGGCTACACCTTC.